The clone carrying this TCR beta chain was seen a handful of times. Its antigen is unknown. Data came from immunoSEQ multiplex PCR; TCRdb stores just in-frame clones and leaves some out. The sample records tens of thousands of clones, over 60% being singletons. In the ViraFEST assay, antigen-specific CD4+ clonotypes were identified by expansion after peptide-pool stimulation. Upon completion of about eleven days in culture, CD4+ T cells were isolated. Sometime from March through December 2020, the person acquired a SARS-CoV-2 infection that PCR confirmed. Cells had half their medium changed to IL-2 medium on days 3 and 7. This entry comes from a study of vaccination effects on CD4 cells after COVID-19. Germline CDR1 is KGHSH and CDR2 is LQKENI. The CDR3 covers 13 residues. V shed 4 bases and J shed 2 bases, with 6 bases lying between them.

The source material was CD4+ T cells from PBMCs cultured with HCoV-NL63 spike peptides, sampled before COVID-19 vaccination. This clonotype originated in a human donor who had a prior SARS-CoV-2 infection. J is TRBJ1-3 and V is TRBV18; D gene ambiguous. The CDR3 spells CASSLRAGNTIYF. In nucleotides, the CDR3 is TGTGCCAGCTCACTCCGAGCTGGAAACACCATATATTTT.